The rows below give T cell receptor beta chains drawn from one sample of a study of control samples from healthy donors and cancer patients. The data were produced by immunoSEQ multiplex PCR, yet TCRdb's version contains in-frame clones alone and is incomplete. This table holds 60,000 or so clones, roughly 95% found once. Sequenced material: blood. Receptors originate from a woman aged 18 to 35 in good health. Both conserved end residues are part of each CDR3. The order of the fields is V gene, J gene, D gene, clone size, CDR3 protein, CDR3 DNA. A D gene is named only where the DNA matches it firmly. Some rows mark clone size as missing; the rest say once, few, many or name a class of expanded clone.

>TRBV4-3|TRBJ1-1|-|-
CASSQNLNPNTEAFF
TGCGCCAGCAGCCAAAATTTGAACCCAAACACTGAAGCTTTCTTT
>TRBV2|TRBJ1-1|-|-
CASSERGTRAHTEAFF
TGTGCCAGCAGTGAAAGGGGGACGAGGGCGCACACTGAAGCTTTCTTT
>TRBV28|TRBJ1-4|TRBD1|-
CASSSDHRGNEKLFF
TGTGCCAGCAGTTCGGACCACAGGGGTAATGAAAAACTGTTTTTT
>TRBV30|TRBJ1-2|-|once
CAWIEWIGGYTF
TGTGCCTGGATTGAATGGATCGGTGGCTACACCTTC
>TRBV2|TRBJ1-5|-|-
CASSEVGGLNQPQHF
TGTGCCAGCAGTGAAGTGGGGGGGCTTAACCAGCCCCAGCATTTT
>TRBV7-3|TRBJ2-7|TRBD1|-
CASSLSGQGYEQYF
TGTGCCAGCAGCTTAAGTGGACAGGGCTACGAGCAGTACTTC
>TRBV10-3|TRBJ1-2|TRBD1|once
CATRTGGYGYTF
TGTGCCACCCGGACAGGTGGATATGGCTACACCTTC
>TRBV3-1/TRBV3-2|TRBJ1-2|-|-
CASSPGEGGYTF
TGTGCCAGCAGCCCGGGGGAGGGAGGCTACACCTTC
>TRBV7-8|TRBJ1-2|-|-
CASSPPVSFGAFGIRGYTF
TGTGCCAGCAGCCCCCCAGTTTCATTCGGGGCTTTTGGGATTAGAGGCTACACCTTC
>TRBV6-5|TRBJ2-1|-|-
CASSYESHNEQFF
TGTGCCAGCAGTTATGAGTCGCACAATGAGCAGTTCTTC
>TRBV6-5|TRBJ1-6|-|-
CGTRTVGGPLHF
TGTGGGACGAGGACGGTGGGGGGACCCCTCCACTTT
>TRBV7-9|TRBJ1-2|-|-
CASSLDRASNYGYTF
TGTGCCAGCAGCTTAGACCGGGCCAGCAACTATGGCTACACCTTC
>TRBV18|TRBJ1-4|-|-
CASSREFATNEKLFF
TGTGCCAGCTCACGAGAATTCGCAACTAATGAAAAACTGTTTTTT
>TRBV12-2|TRBJ2-7|-|-
CASRLPVAGVCSYEQYF
TGTGCAAGTCGCTTACCCGTCGCGGGGGTATGCTCCTACGAGCAGTACTTC
>TRBV6-4|TRBJ2-1|-|medium-sized
CATGTQENNEQFF
TGTGCCACTGGGACTCAGGAAAACAATGAGCAGTTCTTC
>TRBV5-5|TRBJ1-4|-|-
CASSLVAGDEKLFF
TGTGCCAGCAGCTTGGTGGCAGGGGATGAAAAACTGTTTTTT
>TRBV7-2|TRBJ2-5|-|-
CASSPGGLGGVKTQYF
TGTGCCAGCAGCCCAGGGGGACTAGGGGGGGTGAAGACCCAGTACTTC
>TRBV6-6|TRBJ2-7|TRBD2|-
CASSMGSLAGAGEQYF
TGTGCCAGCAGTATGGGATCTCTAGCGGGGGCAGGGGAGCAGTACTTC
>TRBV6-1|TRBJ1-5|TRBD1|-
CASSEVPGGHHQPQHF
TGTGCCAGCAGTGAAGTTCCAGGGGGTCATCATCAGCCCCAGCATTTT
>TRBV5-1|TRBJ1-5|-|-
CASSLEGADQPQHF
TGCGCCAGCAGCTTGGAAGGTGCGGATCAGCCCCAGCATTTT
>TRBV7-9|TRBJ1-1|TRBD1|once
CASSAGGLPEAFF
TGTGCCAGTAGCGCAGGGGGCTTGCCTGAAGCTTTCTTT
>TRBV27|TRBJ2-7|-|-
CASSPPASYEQYF
TGTGCCAGCAGCCCCCCGGCCTCCTACGAGCAGTACTTC
>TRBV11-1|TRBJ2-1|TRBD2|-
CASTGGAYNEQFF
TGTGCCAGCACCGGGGGGGCGTACAATGAGCAGTTCTTC
>TRBV6-1|TRBJ1-3|-|-
CASSEAKGSSGNTIYF
TGTGCCAGCAGTGAAGCGAAAGGGAGCTCTGGAAACACCATATATTTT
>TRBV4-3|TRBJ2-2|TRBD2|-
CASSRPSGGALGTGELFF
TGCGCCAGCAGCCGGCCTAGCGGGGGGGCGTTAGGCACCGGGGAGCTGTTTTTT
>TRBV11-2|TRBJ1-2|TRBD1|once
CASNPGQKVTNYGYTF
TGTGCCAGCAACCCGGGACAGAAAGTAACTAACTATGGCTACACCTTC
>TRBV7-6|TRBJ2-1|-|-
CASSSRTADNEQFF
TGTGCCAGCAGCTCCCGGACAGCCGACAATGAGCAGTTCTTC
>TRBV5-1|TRBJ1-1|-|-
CASSLRWDTEAFF
TGCGCCAGCAGCTTACGGTGGGACACTGAAGCTTTCTTT
>TRBV4-1|TRBJ2-1|TRBD2|once
CASSPLAGGTYNEQFF
TGCGCCAGCAGCCCATTAGCGGGGGGAACCTACAATGAGCAGTTCTTC
>TRBV12-3/TRBV12-4|TRBJ1-1|-|-
CASSLSNTEAFF
TGTGCCAGCAGCCTCTCGAACACTGAAGCTTTCTTT
>TRBV2|TRBJ2-7|-|-
CASSEQGGSYEQYF
TGTGCCAGCAGTGAACAGGGGGGCTCCTACGAGCAGTACTTC
>TRBV11-2|TRBJ1-1|-|-
CASSLRGGRNTEAFF
TGTGCCAGCAGCCTCAGAGGGGGACGAAACACTGAAGCTTTCTTT
>TRBV6-5|TRBJ1-4|-|-
CASSLRVSLNEKLFF
TGTGCCAGCAGTTTACGTGTCAGTTTAAATGAAAAACTGTTTTTT
>TRBV21-1|TRBJ1-2|-|once
CASSLHTGGDDYGYTF
TGTGCCAGCAGCCTCCACACAGGGGGCGATGACTATGGCTACACCTTC
>TRBV27|TRBJ1-2|TRBD1|-
CASWGGQAGYTF
TGTGCCAGCTGGGGGGGACAGGCTGGCTACACCTTC
>TRBV7-2|TRBJ2-1|TRBD1|-
CASSPDRVGNEQFF
TGTGCCAGCAGCCCGGACAGGGTGGGGAATGAGCAGTTCTTC
>TRBV6-2/TRBV6-3|TRBJ1-2|-|-
CASSYNNNYGYTF
TGTGCCAGCAGTTACAACAATAACTATGGCTACACCTTC
>TRBV9|TRBJ1-3|-|-
CASSVDVQNRGNTIYF
TGTGCCAGCAGCGTGGACGTCCAGAACAGGGGAAACACCATATATTTT
>TRBV11-2|TRBJ2-3|TRBD2|once
CASNRLAGGTDTQYF
TGTGCCAGCAACCGACTAGCGGGGGGCACAGATACGCAGTATTTT
>TRBV5-4|TRBJ1-1|TRBD1|-
CAIRDRGNYEAFF
TGTGCCATACGGGACAGGGGAAATTATGAAGCTTTCTTT
>TRBV7-9|TRBJ2-7|-|-
CASSLGYGAVLYEQYF
TGTGCCAGCAGCTTAGGGTACGGGGCTGTTTTATACGAGCAGTACTTC